This TCR beta chain was sequenced for a study of cytomegalovirus exposure and HLA in healthy donors listed by TCRdb under 2017. About the investigation overall: In an earlier analysis of about 560 of the donors, 250 to 350 Gb of sequence data and 117 million unique TCR beta sequences from 180 million or so T cells were reported. Around 300 gigabases of sequencing data and 70 million to 100 million unique TCR sequences were included in an early release covering 550 to 650 HLA-typed donors. The genetic ancestry cluster associated with self-reported Caucasian donors included over 80% of the roughly 400 genotyped donors. The study aimed to test whether cataloging public T cell receptors could reveal signatures of past pathogen exposure. The study used immunosequencing to profile the T cell repertoires of some 600 subjects and linked those repertoires to cytomegalovirus serostatus. Besides the first cohort of roughly 660 subjects, a separate validation cohort made up of over 95 different subjects was used. To predict cytomegalovirus infection status, the study brought together high-throughput TCR immunosequencing, statistical association of individual TCRs with disease status, and machine learning. A later analysis re-examined previously published TCR beta repertoires from 500 to 700 donors and added high-resolution HLA genotyping to investigate patterns of TCR occurrence. Rather than using new phenotypic data, the later analysis identified candidate immune exposures from TCR beta sequences and from how often those sequences occurred across donors. To decide whether each TCR beta V gene segment behaved as functional or pseudogenic, an earlier analysis of some 580 of the donors relied on high-throughput TCR beta sequencing. Donor age, sex, ethnicity and CMV serostatus were compiled together with the repertoire data. Genome-wide SNP genotypes for about 65% of the roughly 670 donors were used in a later genetic analysis, which treated that subset as a discovery cohort. Every repertoire in the discovery cohort had been generated on one and the same sequencing platform. HLA typing included class I and class II loci at four-digit resolution. Typing coverage differed by locus: A, B, C, DRB1 and DQB1 were typed in about 620-630 donors, DQA1 in roughly 500, DPA1 in around 580, and DPB1 in 400 to 490. Because of strong linkage in the cohort, roughly five DR-DQ haplotypes were treated as single units for association and clustering. On average, approximately 250,000 unique TCR beta nucleotide sequences were sequenced per donor among a few hundred genotyped donors of the cohort, with 15% to 20% of those sequences being non-productive.

Summary of the overall study and its limitations: In a later genetic analysis, a missense DCLRE1C variant was associated with V-gene and J-gene trimming of TCR beta chains, and the association was replicated in an independent cohort. Because HLA typing was missing for some donors at each locus, association tests included only the typed subset. CMV serostatus was the only immune exposure information available for the cohort. Correlated functional status among segregating V segments might reflect linkage disequilibrium, but an unknown experimental factor could not be ruled out. According to a later analysis, TCR association rates differed among HLA loci, with DRB1 alleles showing the most associated TCRs and HLA-C alleles showing the fewest. The authors suggested that the approach could potentially be extended to other disease states and immunological phenotypes. Across donors, most TCR sequences were observed very rarely, whereas some public TCRs were present in many individuals. In a later genetic analysis, fewer N-insertions in productive TCRs were reported among donors in an Asian-associated ancestry cluster than the approximately 670-donor mean. Most CMV-associated TCR beta chains appeared to be HLA-restricted in a later analysis, and the HLA associations seemed to be driven largely by CMV exposure. In a later analysis, 15,000 to 20,000 TCR beta sequences were associated with specific HLA alleles at a false discovery rate of 0.05. The classifier was reported to diagnose cytomegalovirus status with high specificity and sensitivity in both the original and validation cohorts. A cluster of highly shared sequence variants was judged likely to be a technical artifact of the sequencing pipeline. Because counts were too low, roughly 17 rarely observed V segments, including chromosome 9 orphons, were left out of the earlier analysis of 500 to 750 of the donors. The cohort was sequenced for TCR beta chains only, and without alpha or paired-chain data the features that could be detected were limited. In vitro tests confirmed that a few of the cytomegalovirus-associated TCR beta chains recognize cytomegalovirus antigens. In an earlier analysis of more than 500 of the donors, most TCR beta V segments appeared in productive rearrangements about 87% or about 30% of the time, broadly matching IMGT annotations. A further reported finding was that TCR beta sequences accurately predicted the HLA-A and HLA-B alleles for most subjects in the first cohort. Roughly uniform sequencing depth across donors was assumed in presence/absence analyses, although this assumption may not hold. In a later analysis, HLA-associated TCR beta chains were found to be more clonally expanded and to have lower generation probabilities than equally common non-associated chains. The study gave a list of about 170 TCR beta chains associated with cytomegalovirus. When HLA alleles, especially DR and DQ, strongly co-occurred, attributing TCR associations to individual alleles was difficult. In a later analysis, several top co-occurrence clusters were reported to appear linked to parvovirus B19, influenza, CMV and Epstein-Barr virus.

The cohort consisted of fewer than 700 healthy bone marrow donors. At the time of sampling, every cohort member was nominally healthy, though immune exposures that went unrecorded were likely present. The donor tested CMV seronegative and was one of the 352 seronegative cohort members. A peripheral blood sample was collected from each donor, and TCR beta sequencing was performed on peripheral blood mononuclear cells. The Qiagen DNeasy Blood Extraction Kit was used to extract genomic DNA from the blood cell samples. A note on this clone: The target of this receptor is not known. Base quality data are lacking; no much larger clone is found one base away.

The library was generated by the immunoSEQ multiplex PCR assay. The multiplex PCR relied on a mix of 60 forward primers for TCR Vbeta segments and 13 reverse primers for TCR Jbeta segments. A multiplex PCR assay on genomic DNA amplified the CDR3 region of rearranged TCR beta genes. The Illumina HiSeq System was used to sequence the amplified TCR beta libraries as 87-base-pair reads. The paper's processing steps were these. Across the roughly 670 repertoires, a later analysis counted approximately 83 million unique TCR beta chains, around 11 million of which were shared by at least two donors. Raw reads were error-corrected and collapsed into unique sequences with a nearest-neighbor algorithm that merged closely related sequences to remove PCR and sequencing errors. V, D and J gene segments were assigned by aligning CDR3 sequences to IMGT reference sequences. Each retained sequence needed at least a six-nucleotide match to both a V gene segment and a J gene segment. Rearrangements were called productive when the CDR3 lacked stop codons and stayed in frame with V and J; all others were non-productive. CDR3 was defined by IMGT convention, running from the second conserved V-encoded cysteine to the conserved J-encoded phenylalanine. Sequences without an unambiguous match to a single V gene segment were excluded from the earlier analysis of a few hundred of the donors. An earlier analysis of 500 to 600 of the donors classified V segments as functional when productive rearrangements were above 56.7% and as segregating when the standard deviation between donors was above 5%. A statistical classification framework was built to diagnose cytomegalovirus status from the catalog of TCR beta chain sequences. In a later analysis, TCR nucleotide sequences were compared against IMGT/GENE-DB human TR gene sequences so that V and J genes could be assigned. Using the TCRdist pipeline, a later analysis assigned CDR3 sequences along with most-parsimonious VDJ recombination scenarios. In a later analysis, each TCR beta chain was defined by its CDR3 amino acid sequence together with its V-gene family, and reads without a unique V-gene family were excluded. As a way to deal with suspected cross-contamination and a sequencing artifact, a later analysis dropped roughly 620 nucleotide sequences that were highly shared and had low generation probability. For each public chain, a later analysis derived a clonal expansion index from normalized ranks of inferred template counts within each repertoire. A later analysis computed generation probabilities with a VDJ recombination model fitted to out-of-frame rearrangements, and checked the results against IGoR. Hypergeometric tests were used in a later analysis to score TCR-TCR, TCR-HLA and TCR-CMV co-occurrence, with a repertoire-size bias correction applied to the TCR pairs. In a later analysis, false discovery rates were estimated by permuting HLA or CMV assignments 20 times. A later analysis grouped co-occurring TCRs with DBSCAN, adding TCRdist sequence similarity when clustering within HLA-allele-positive subsets. Repertoires with fewer than 30,000 or more than 120,000 public chains were left out of co-occurrence clustering, as were about five repertoires with anomalous nucleotide sharing. The clones in this table, taken by TCRdb from immuneACCESS, are in-frame only. Not every clone is retained; where verified, under half of the shortfall comes from an unresolved V gene, and the cause of the rest is unknown. For V, J and clone size, that table is used; D and trimming come from the DNA. The sample contains around 120,000 clones, approximately 85% of them found a single time. The ten biggest clones cover around 1.7% of the sample.

The sample comprised PBMCs. This clonotype was obtained from a boy between 10 and 17 years old in good health and CMV-seronegative.

The CDR3 reads as follows: CAITGRVNEKLFF. In nucleotides, the sequence is TGTGCCATTACAGGGAGGGTTAATGAAAAACTGTTTTTT. The chain is assembled from TRBV6-1 and TRBJ1-4; TRBD1 might be the D gene, on 6 matching bases. The germline V gene yields MNHNS for CDR1 and SASEGT for CDR2. V lost 10 bases and J lost 4 bases; the stretch between them is 13 bases long. The CDR3 has 13 amino acids, counting the end cysteine and phenylalanine. Kept here is only the CDR3 DNA, which spans 39 bases and is read in frame from base 1.